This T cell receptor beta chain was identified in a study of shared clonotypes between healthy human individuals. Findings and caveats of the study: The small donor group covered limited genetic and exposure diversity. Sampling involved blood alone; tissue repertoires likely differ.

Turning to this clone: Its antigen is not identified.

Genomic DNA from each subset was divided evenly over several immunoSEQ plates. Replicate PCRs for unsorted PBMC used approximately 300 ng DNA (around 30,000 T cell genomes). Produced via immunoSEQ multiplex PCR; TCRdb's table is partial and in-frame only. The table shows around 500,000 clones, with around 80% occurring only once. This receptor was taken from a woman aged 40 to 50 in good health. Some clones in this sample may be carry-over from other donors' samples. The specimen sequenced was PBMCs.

The CDR3 sequence: CASSFKLLQRGQETQYF. The CDR3 bases are TGTGCCAGCAGTTTCAAGCTTCTTCAGCGGGGACAAGAGACCCAGTACTTC. This chain joins TRBV2 and TRBJ2-5; TRBD2 agrees at 7 bases. The V and J ends lost 5 bases and 2 bases, in that order; junction bases with no gene match: 14. Germline CDR1 SNHLY, CDR2 FYNNEI. The CDR3 runs 17 residues.